The clone carrying this TCR beta chain showed up just a few times. Its target is unknown. V lost 3 bases, J lost 4 bases, and 5 bases stayed unmatched. Germline-derived CDR1 and CDR2 are MNHEY and SMNVEV (reference sequence). This CDR3 has 15 amino acids. TCR beta CDR3 regions were amplified from RNA. Researchers ran a first-round RT-PCR on the TCR CDR3 using the HTBI primer set. Each CDR3 protein is one row after TCRdb ran MiXCR on the multiplex PCR reads. The table has nearly 600,000 distinct CDR3 sequences, more than 11% seen once. The sample originates from a study of T cells in Graves' hyperthyroidism and ophthalmopathy. Study outcomes and limitations: Blood also held most thyroid clonotypes expanded beyond 0.001.

The study enrolled patients aged 18 to 65 with newly diagnosed hyperthyroidism of under 2 months' duration. The sample of blood was obtained at first hyperthyroidism diagnosis (before any ophthalmopathy symptoms). This TCR was sampled from a woman in her 30s with Graves' hyperthyroidism that later progressed to Graves' ophthalmopathy. The sample was blood. The chain has TRBV27 and TRBJ2-2; 7 nucleotides align to TRBD1. The CDR3 here is CASSFTGVGTGELFF. The CDR3 DNA is TGTGCCAGCAGTTTTACAGGGGTTGGCACCGGGGAGCTGTTTTTT.